The 27 T cell receptor beta chains presented below share a single source sample, sequenced in a study of T cell responses to AZD1222 COVID-19 vaccine. Here immunoSEQ multiplex PCR was the method, and the copy in TCRdb shows in-frame clones only, minus some. The sample records around 130,000 clones, roughly 93% being singletons. Sequencing used peripheral blood, obtained on day 0 of AZD1222 vaccination. Source of these receptors: an adult in good health.

The rearrangement uses TRBV28 and TRBJ1-2; D is undetermined. The CDR3 has 15 amino acids. CDR1 and CDR2 from the germline V gene are MDHEN and SYDVKM. V lost 7 bases and J 6 bases, leaving 21 bases between the germline ends. The CDR3 is CASTGSSQLLNGYTF. CDR3 in DNA: TGTGCCAGCACTGGCAGCTCCCAACTTTTAAATGGCTACACCTTC.

The V gene is TRBV19, the J gene TRBJ2-1, with a possible D match to TRBD2 (6 bases). V lost 11 bases, J lost 5 bases, and 28 bases lay in between. This CDR3 is built from 17 residues. From germline, CDR1 is LNHDA and CDR2 SQIVND (reference sequence). The CDR3 sequence is CASGEVAVFGLDNEQFF. In nucleotides, the CDR3 is TGTGCCTCAGGCGAGGTAGCGGTGTTCGGGTTGGACAATGAGCAGTTCTTC.

J is TRBJ1-2 and V is TRBV19; 7 bases map to TRBD1. CDR1 and CDR2 from the germline V gene are LNHDA and SQIVND (reference sequence). After removal of 10 bases from V and 0 bases from J, the junction contained 8 bases not matched to a gene. There are 14 residues in the CDR3. The CDR3 loop is CATLVQGTNYGYTF. CDR3 in DNA: TGTGCCACCCTAGTACAGGGGACTAACTATGGCTACACCTTC.

The V and J genes are TRBV2 and TRBJ1-2; D perhaps matches TRBD1 (5 bases). Germline values: CDR1 SNHLY, CDR2 FYNNEI. The CDR3 is 12 residues long. Deletions cut 7 bases from V and 8 bases from J, with 14 bases between. The CDR3 coding sequence is TGTGCCAGCACCGAAGAAGGGACCGGCTACACCTTC. Translated, it gives CASTEEGTGYTF. Using reference TRBV2 and TRBJ1-2 for the parts outside the CDR3, the full variable domain is EPEVTQTPSHQVTQMGQEVILRCVPISNHLYFYWYRQILGQKVEFLVSFYNNEISEKSEIFDDQFSVERPDGSNFTLKIRSTKLEDSAMYFCASTEEGTGYTFGSGTRLTVV.

The V call is TRBV19, the J call TRBJ1-1; D is undetermined. V was clipped by 3 bases and J by 6 bases, with 17 bases between them. Germline V gene lookup returns CDR1 LNHDA and CDR2 SQIVND (reference sequence). The CDR3 loop spans 15 amino acids. As DNA, the CDR3 is TGTGCCAGTAGTATCGGGGTTTGGGCAGCGTCTGAAGCTTTCTTT. It is translated as CASSIGVWAASEAFF.

This chain links TRBV24-1 with TRBJ2-3; the D is unclear. The CDR3 consists of 13 residues. From germline, CDR1 is KGHDR and CDR2 SFDVKD. V was clipped by 6 bases and J by 1 base, with 7 bases between them. CDR3 loop: CATSPPGTDTQYF. Here the CDR3 DNA reads TGTGCCACCAGTCCCCCGGGCACAGATACGCAGTATTTT.

The chain uses TRBV5-1 and TRBJ2-1; D is unresolved. V was shortened by 4 bases and J by 4 bases, with 9 bases between the two germline ends. The CDR3 is 13 amino acids. Germline lookup yields CDR1 SGHRS and CDR2 YFSETQ. The CDR3 DNA follows: TGCGCCAGCAGCAGTGACTTGTACAATGAGCAGTTCTTC. It codes for CASSSDLYNEQFF.

The V and J genes are TRBV18 and TRBJ1-1; TRBD1 aligns across 7 bases. This CDR3 contains 15 residues. The V gene's germline CDR1 is KGHSH and CDR2 LQKENI. With V trimmed by 4 bases and J by 0 bases, 5 bases remained unmatched. The CDR3 DNA follows: TGTGCCAGCTCACTAACCGGGACAGTGAACACTGAAGCTTTCTTT. It encodes CASSLTGTVNTEAFF.

J is TRBJ2-7 and V is TRBV11-1; D is undetermined. Trimming shortened V by 1 base and J by 6 bases, and 7 bases separated the two germline ends. Germline CDR1 reads SGHAT; CDR2 reads FQDESV (reference sequence). This CDR3 is built from 12 residues. The DNA of the CDR3 is TGTGCCAGCAGCTTAGATGCGACCGAGCAGTACTTC. This encodes CASSLDATEQYF.

In DNA form, the CDR3 reads TGCAGTGCTAGTCTGGGATCCCAGACCGAGACCCAGTACTTC. It yields the protein CSASLGSQTETQYF. The J gene is TRBJ2-5, the V gene TRBV20-1; D uncertain. CDR3 length equals 14 residues. CDR1 and CDR2 from the germline V gene are DFQATT and SNEGSKA (reference sequence). V was pared by 3 bases and J by 5 bases, with 16 bases between.

CDR3 region: CASSLDRRFNEQFF. The CDR3 coding sequence is TGTGCCAGCAGCTTGGATCGGCGCTTCAATGAGCAGTTCTTC. The gene calls are TRBV5-5 and TRBJ2-1, with no clear D. V lost 0 bases and J lost 6, with 10 bases in between. Germline V gives CDR1 SGHKS, CDR2 YYEKEE (reference sequence). This CDR3 contains 14 residues. Using reference TRBV5-5 and TRBJ2-1 for the parts outside the CDR3, the full variable domain is DAGVTQSPTHLIKTRGQQVTLRCSPISGHKSVSWYQQVLGQGPQFIFQYYEKEERGRGNFPDRFSARQFPNYSSELNVNALLLGDSALYLCASSLDRRFNEQFFGPGTRLTVL.

The chain couples TRBV28 to TRBJ2-5; possible D gene TRBD2, 6 bases. Germline-derived CDR1 and CDR2 are MDHEN and SYDVKM. The V gene lost 2 bases and the J gene lost 1 base, with 11 bases spanning the gap. The CDR3 runs 15 residues. The CDR3 is CASSLGGSLQETQYF. The CDR3, as DNA: TGTGCCAGCAGTTTAGGGGGGAGCCTCCAAGAGACCCAGTACTTC. Full variable domain (rest looked up from reference TRBV28 and TRBJ2-5): DVKVTQSSRYLVKRTGEKVFLECVQDMDHENMFWYRQDPGLGLRLIYFSYDVKMKEKGDIPEGYSVSREKKERFSLILESASTNQTSMYLCASSLGGSLQETQYFGPGTRLLVL.

The rearrangement joins TRBV10-3 to TRBJ2-4, with a tentative D call TRBD2 (6 bases). V dropped 0 bases and J dropped 6 bases, with 12 bases sitting between them. Looked up from germline, CDR1 is ENHRY and CDR2 is SYGVKD. This CDR3 is built from 15 residues. The CDR3 DNA sequence: TGTGCCATCAGTGAGTCGCGGGGTAGTGGAAACATTCAGTACTTC. It translates to CAISESRGSGNIQYF.

V gene TRBV29-1 combines with J gene TRBJ1-1, with D perhaps TRBD1 (5 bases). With 6 bases removed from V and 5 bases from J, the gap between germline ends came to 13 bases. This CDR3 contains 12 residues. Per the germline V gene, CDR1 is SQVTM and CDR2 is ANQGSEA. The CDR3 nucleotides read TGCAGCGTCCATCGACAGAGGACTGAAGCTTTCTTT. It specifies CSVHRQRTEAFF.

The chain couples TRBV4-1 to TRBJ2-1; 12 nucleotides match TRBD2. The CDR3 has 14 amino acids. Germline V gene sequence: CDR1 MGHRA, CDR2 YSYEKL. The trim removed 7 bases at V and 5 bases at J, leaving 3 bases unmatched. CDR3 in DNA: TGCGCCAGCACCCTAGCGGGAGGGAACAATGAGCAGTTCTTC. Its protein is CASTLAGGNNEQFF.

The gene calls are TRBV6-6 and TRBJ2-1, with 8 bases matching TRBD2. This CDR3 is built from 11 residues. Germline loops: CDR1 MNHNY, CDR2 SVGAGI (reference sequence). CDR3 sequence: CAGRGDNEQFF. For the CDR3, the DNA is TGTGCTGGGCGGGGGGACAATGAGCAGTTCTTC.

The V gene is TRBV5-4, the J gene TRBJ2-1, with TRBD1 as a possible D gene (6 bases). The CDR3 loop spans 14 amino acids. The V and J ends lost 4 bases and 12 bases respectively, with 20 bases between them. The V gene's germline CDR1 is SGHNT and CDR2 YYREEE (reference sequence). As DNA, the CDR3 is TGTGCCAGCAGCGGACCGGACAGAGTGTGGGGGCAGTTCTTC. It is translated as CASSGPDRVWGQFF. The complete variable domain, with remaining parts taken from reference TRBV5-4 and TRBJ2-1, reads ETGVTQSPTHLIKTRGQQVTLRCSSQSGHNTVSWYQQALGQGPQFIFQYYREEENGRGNFPPRFSGLQFPNYSSELNVNALELDDSALYLCASSGPDRVWGQFFGPGTRLTVL.

This chain joins TRBV14 and TRBJ2-1; D gene unclear. Per germline, CDR1 SGHDN and CDR2 FVKESK. The CDR3 has 14 amino acids. V was pared by 2 bases and J by 14 bases, with 19 bases between. CDR3 protein: CASSQLNPGPWEFF. The CDR3 nucleotides read TGTGCCAGCAGCCAATTGAATCCCGGGCCCTGGGAGTTCTTC.

The chain carries TRBV21-1 and TRBJ1-5. TRBV21-1 is a pseudogene segment. The CDR3 loop spans 12 amino acids. CDR3 residues: CASSSEDQPQHF. Here the CDR3 DNA reads TGTGCCAGCAGCAGTGAGGATCAGCCCCAGCATTTT.

The chain uses TRBV4-1 and TRBJ2-7, with D uncertain. Germline CDR1 is MGHRA and CDR2 is YSYEKL. The CDR3 runs 16 residues. Between the trimmed V and J ends, which lost 0 bases and 7 bases, there was a span of 19 bases. The CDR3 loop reads CASSQEIPPRAPEQYF. The CDR3 DNA is TGCGCCAGCAGCCAAGAGATCCCCCCTCGGGCCCCTGAGCAGTACTTC.

The chain employs TRBV7-8 and TRBJ1-6; a weak D match, TRBD1 (5 bases). In germline, CDR1 is SGHVS, CDR2 FQNEAQ. The V end lost 0 bases, the J end lost 7 bases, and 7 bases lay between the germline ends. The length of the CDR3 is 14 residues. In DNA, the CDR3 is TGTGCCAGCAGCTTAGCAGGGGCGAATTCACCCCTCCACTTT. It codes for CASSLAGANSPLHF. The variable domain in full, with the rest retrieved from reference TRBV7-8 and TRBJ1-6, is GAGVSQSPRYKVAKRGQDVALRCDPISGHVSLFWYQQALGQGPEFLTYFQNEAQLDKSGLPSDRFFAERPEGSVSTLKIQRTQQEDSAVYLCASSLAGANSPLHFGNGTRLTVT.

This clone has a handful of counts. The chain couples TRBV7-2 to TRBJ2-3, with D possibly TRBD2 on 6 matching bases. Germline V gene sequence: CDR1 SGHTA, CDR2 FQGNSA. The CDR3 totals 14 residues. Trimming shortened V by 3 bases and J by 6 bases, and 13 bases separated the two germline ends. In DNA, the CDR3 is TGTGCCAGCAGCTTTATCGTTGGGGGGGATACGCAGTATTTT. Its translation: CASSFIVGGDTQYF.

The chain recombines TRBV4-1 with TRBJ2-5; 11 bases map to TRBD2. The CDR3 spans 15 residues. CDR1 is MGHRA, CDR2 YSYEKL, per germline. The V and J ends lost 1 base and 5 bases, in that order; junction bases with no gene match: 3. The CDR3 reads CASSQVAGGPETQYF. The CDR3 DNA reads TGCGCCAGCAGCCAAGTAGCGGGAGGGCCTGAGACCCAGTACTTC.

V gene TRBV30 combines with J gene TRBJ1-6, with no clear D. The V and J ends lost 2 bases and 10 bases respectively, with 9 bases between them. This CDR3 comprises 12 residues. CDR1 and CDR2 from the germline V gene are GTSNPN and SVGIG (reference sequence). CDR3 sequence reads: CAWSSGSSPLHF. As DNA, the CDR3 is TGTGCCTGGAGTTCGGGGTCATCACCCCTCCACTTT.

Only one count was recorded for this clone. The chain has TRBV7-6 and TRBJ2-2; D is unresolved. V was trimmed by 4 bases and J by 1 base, leaving 4 bases between them. The CDR3 spans 13 residues. Germline CDR1 SGHVS, CDR2 FNYEAQ. CDR3 coding DNA: TGTGCCAGCAGCTACGGGAACACCGGGGAGCTGTTTTTT. It is translated as CASSYGNTGELFF.

The rearrangement joins TRBV28 to TRBJ2-7; D remains ambiguous. The germline V gene encodes CDR1 MDHEN and CDR2 SYDVKM. Trimming removed 3 bases at V and 4 bases at J, with 4 bases between. The CDR3 spans 11 residues. CDR3 sequence reads: CASSFNYEQYF. CDR3 in DNA: TGTGCCAGCAGTTTTAATTACGAGCAGTACTTC.

This chain joins TRBV28 and TRBJ2-7, with a tentative D call TRBD2 (7 bases). This CDR3 has 16 residues. Trimming removed 7 bases at V and 5 bases at J, with 24 bases between. Per germline, CDR1 MDHEN and CDR2 SYDVKM. In nucleotides, the CDR3 is TGTGCCAGCACCGGGGCGGGAGAGGGGGGCCAGGACGAGCAGTACTTC. This codes for CASTGAGEGGQDEQYF.